The 25 T cell receptor beta chains given below trace back to one sample, sequenced in a study of T cells in women clearing cervical HPV infection. Some clones are missing from TCRdb's copy, which holds only in-frame ones; the method was immunoSEQ multiplex PCR. Across roughly 32,000 clones, the top ten clones capture 3.5% of the sample. The sequenced material came from blood buffy coat. The receptors shown here come from a woman aged 18-69 years with a cervical HPV16 infection that either progressed to CIN3+ or cleared (not recorded which).

As for this clone: The CDR3 is cut off 3 residues early in the read; its end comes from the germline J gene. The chain has TRBV6-1 and TRBJ2-3, with 9 nucleotides matching TRBD2. This CDR3 comprises 17 residues. Germline V gene data show CDR1 as MNHNS and CDR2 as SASEGT. V lost 2 bases to trimming and J lost 1 base; unmatched junction nucleotides: 7. This chain's CDR3 is CASSEFGGGRGTDTQYF. The CDR3 DNA, read in part, is TGTGCCAGCAGTGAATTTGGTGGCGGGAGGGGCACAGATACG.

Concerning this clone itself: The DNA ends 3 residues before the CDR3 does, and the rest of the CDR3 is filled in from the germline J gene. The V call is TRBV20-1, the J call TRBJ2-3, with 11 bases lining up with TRBD2. CDR3 size: 14 residues. Germline V CDR1 and CDR2: DFQATT, SNEGSKA (reference sequence). With V trimmed by 5 bases and J by 4 bases, 5 bases remained unmatched. Incomplete CDR3 DNA: TGCAGTGCTTTTAGCGGGAGGGCCCCAGATACG. Protein product: CSAFSGRAPDT. The full CDR3 protein is CSAFSGRAPDTQYF.

Concerning this clone itself: The read falls 3 residues short of the CDR3 end, and the missing part is taken from the germline J gene. V usage is TRBV7-2 and J usage is TRBJ2-5, with D possibly being TRBD1 (6 bases). Trimming cost V 3 bases and J 4 bases, with 12 bases left between them. The CDR3 covers 14 residues. Germline V CDR1 and CDR2: SGHTA, FQGNSA. The DNA read from the CDR3 is TGTGCCAGCAGCTTTGGGGGCGCGGGAGAGACC. It is translated as CASSFGGAGET. The entire CDR3 is CASSFGGAGETQYF.

A note on this clone: The CDR3 goes on 3 residues after the read ends, and that part is filled in from the germline J gene. The chain has TRBV5-5 and TRBJ2-3, with D perhaps matching TRBD1 (6 bases). Germline CDR1 SGHKS, CDR2 YYEKEE (reference sequence). The CDR3 is 15 amino acids. Trimming left V 4 bases short and J 5 bases short, with 17 bases between. The CDR3: CASSRVQGRGDTQYF. The sequenced CDR3 bases are TGTGCCAGCAGCCGGGTACAGGGACGAGGAGATACG.

A remark on this clone: The read comes to an end 3 residues before the CDR3 does, leaving the germline J gene to fill in the end. The rearrangement links TRBV7-8 to TRBJ2-7, with TRBD2 matching 10 bases. Germline CDR1 and CDR2: SGHVS and FQNEAQ. CDR3 length: 15 residues. V lost 5 bases, J lost 5 bases, and 9 bases stayed unmatched. The CDR3 reads CASSINSGRFNEQYF. The sequenced CDR3 bases are TGTGCCAGCAGCATCAATAGCGGGAGGTTCAACGAG.

The CDR3 region is CSVETGGDEQYF. The covered CDR3 bases are TGCAGCGTAGAGACAGGGGGCGACGAG. The rearrangement uses TRBV29-1 and TRBJ2-7; 10 bases agree with TRBD1. The read terminates 3 residues ahead of where the CDR3 ends, so the germline J gene completes it. V lost 6 bases and J lost 5; bases outside the gene matches: 4. Germline CDR1 is SQVTM and CDR2 is ANQGSEA. The CDR3 contains 12 residues.

Concerning this clone itself: Sequencing ends 3 residues short of the CDR3 end; the germline J gene provides the rest. The rearrangement uses TRBV5-3 and TRBJ2-3; D possibly corresponds to TRBD2 (5 bases). TRBV5-3 is placed among ORFs of uncertain function. This CDR3 region has 14 residues. Trimming took off 4 bases at V and 3 bases at J, with 12 bases between the two ends. Partial CDR3 DNA: TGTGCCAGAAGCCCTCTCTGCGGGACAGATACG. This gives the protein CARSPLCGTDT. The entire CDR3 is CARSPLCGTDTQYF.

Note on this clone: The CDR3 end lies 3 residues beyond the end of the read and is filled in from the germline J gene. The chain has TRBV30 and TRBJ1-4; possibly TRBD1 for D (5 bases). There are 13 residues in the CDR3. Germline CDR1 GTSNPN, CDR2 SVGIG (reference sequence). CDR3 sequence: CAWSLGGANVLFF. The covered CDR3 bases are TGTGCCTGGAGTTTAGGTGGGGCCAACGTA.

The CDR3 region is CAWSVGLDTSYEQYF. Incomplete CDR3 DNA: TGTGCCTGGAGTGTAGGGTTGGACACCTCCTACGAG. The chain has TRBV30 and TRBJ2-7, with a weak D call TRBD1 (5 bases). The CDR3 end is not reached by the read, which stops 3 residues before it; the germline J gene fills it in. CDR3 length: 15 residues. V shed 0 bases and J shed 0 bases, with 12 bases lying between them. Germline V gene sequence: CDR1 GTSNPN, CDR2 SVGIG (reference sequence).

As for this clone: The DNA ends 3 residues before the CDR3 does, and the rest of the CDR3 is filled in from the germline J gene. The V and J genes are TRBV19 and TRBJ2-3, with a possible D match to TRBD1 (5 bases). This CDR3 comprises 13 residues. Germline lookup yields CDR1 LNHDA and CDR2 SQIVND (reference sequence). V lost 6 bases and J lost 1, with 8 bases in between. CDR3 region: CASRGQGTDTQYF. The sequenced CDR3 bases are TGTGCCAGTAGGGGGCAGGGCACAGATACG. The entire variable domain, with the rest obtained from reference TRBV19 and TRBJ2-3, is as follows: DGGITQSPKYLFRKEGQNVTLSCEQNLNHDAMYWYRQDPGQGLRLIYYSQIVNDFQKGDIAEGYSVSREKKESFPLTVTSAQKNPTAFYLCASRGQGTDTQYFGPGTRLTVL.

Concerning this clone itself: The read comes to an end 3 residues before the CDR3 does, leaving the germline J gene to fill in the end. This sample also contains other DNA sequences that code for the same CDR3. The genes are TRBV5-1 and TRBJ1-5; TRBD1 aligns across 12 bases. J gave up 7 bases and V 2 bases, and 1 base lay outside the gene matches. Germline CDR1 and CDR2: SGHRS and YFSETQ. This CDR3 comprises 14 residues. CDR3 sequence: CASSLGTGGQPQHF. Incomplete CDR3 DNA: TGCGCCAGCAGCTTAGGGACAGGGGGCCAGCCC.

Note on this clone: The missing CDR3 end, 3 residues past where the read stops, is filled in from the germline J gene. The chain employs TRBV18 and TRBJ2-1; 7 bases match TRBD1. After removal of 2 bases from V and 6 bases from J, the junction contained 4 bases not matched to a gene. The V gene's germline CDR1 is KGHSH and CDR2 LQKENI. This CDR3 is built from 14 residues. The sequenced part of the CDR3 DNA is TGTGCCAGCTCACCAGGCCGACAGGGCAATGAG. Protein: CASSPGRQGNE. The full CDR3 protein reads CASSPGRQGNEQFF.

To note about this clone: The read terminates 3 residues ahead of where the CDR3 ends, so the germline J gene completes it. The chain uses TRBV20-1 and TRBJ2-5; 7 bases align to TRBD2. CDR3 size: 15 residues. J gave up 5 bases and V 2 bases, and 11 bases lay outside the gene matches. Germline V gives CDR1 DFQATT, CDR2 SNEGSKA (reference sequence). The covered CDR3 bases are TGCAGTGCTAGAACGTATAGGCGGGAGCGGGAGACC. It yields the protein CSARTYRRERET. The whole CDR3 reads CSARTYRRERETQYF.

Concerning this clone: Coverage ceases 3 residues before the CDR3 finishes, and the germline J gene fills in the end. J is TRBJ2-3 and V is TRBV5-6; 11 nucleotides match TRBD2. The J segment lost 3 bases and the V segment lost 4 bases, leaving 4 bases of the junction unmatched. Germline CDR1 and CDR2: SGHDT and YYEEEE. CDR3 length: 15 amino acids. The CDR3 DNA, read in part, is TGTGCCAGCAGCACCGTAGCGGGAGGGACAGATACG. Translating gives CASSTVAGGTDT. The entire CDR3 reads CASSTVAGGTDTQYF.

To note about this clone: From the germline J gene comes the end of the CDR3, since the read stops 3 residues before it. The genes are TRBV19 and TRBJ1-5; TRBD1 matches at 9 bases. The germline gives CDR1 LNHDA, CDR2 SQIVND (reference sequence). V shed 8 bases, J shed 4 bases, and the junction held 6 bases outside the gene matches. This CDR3 contains 14 residues. CDR3 sequence reads: CASCAGTGNQPQHF. CDR3 bases read: TGTGCCAGTTGCGCCGGGACAGGGAATCAGCCC.

On this clone: The read is 3 residues too short to cover the CDR3 end, so that end is filled in from the germline J gene. V gene TRBV18 combines with J gene TRBJ1-6; 8 bases line up with TRBD1. The CDR3 consists of 18 residues. V shed 4 bases, J shed 8 bases, and the junction held 16 bases outside the gene matches. Looked up from germline, CDR1 is KGHSH and CDR2 is LQKENI. The CDR3 loop is CASSLRTGSPAMDSPLHF. CDR3 DNA, as far as it was read: TGTGCCAGCTCACTTAGGACAGGGAGTCCGGCTATGGATTCACCC.

With regard to this clone: From the germline J gene comes the end of the CDR3, since the read stops 3 residues before it. The chain uses TRBV7-2 and TRBJ2-7; 10 bases are a match to TRBD2. In germline, CDR1 is SGHTA, CDR2 FQGNSA. The CDR3 runs to 15 residues. The J segment lost 4 bases and the V segment lost 5 bases, leaving 8 bases of the junction unmatched. CDR3 region: CASSASSSGSYEQYF. The CDR3 bases that were read are TGTGCCAGCAGCGCCTCGTCTAGCGGGAGTTACGAG.

A note on this clone: The read gets to within 3 residues of the CDR3 end, and the germline J gene fills in the rest. This chain connects TRBV11-2 to TRBJ2-7, with 13 nucleotides matching TRBD2. The CDR3 extends over 15 amino acids. Germline CDR1 and CDR2: SGHAT and FQNNGV. Trimming took 5 bases from V and 3 from J; bases not matched to a gene: 4. Partial CDR3 DNA: TGTGCCAGCAGCGCCGGGACTAGCGGGATCTACGAG. Its translation is CASSAGTSGIYE. The entire CDR3 reads CASSAGTSGIYEQYF.

On this clone itself: The read ends 3 residues shy of where the CDR3 ends; the end is completed using the germline J gene. This chain joins TRBV29-1 and TRBJ1-4, with 8 positions matching TRBD1. This CDR3 is built from 14 residues. CDR1 is SQVTM, CDR2 ANQGSEA, per germline. With V trimmed by 7 bases and J by 7 bases, 11 bases remained unmatched. The CDR3: CSAQTGGRGEKLFF. The covered CDR3 bases are TGCAGCGCACAAACAGGGGGAAGAGGTGAAAAA.

Note on this clone: The read stops 3 residues short of the end of the CDR3; the missing end is completed from the germline J gene. The chain couples TRBV28 to TRBJ1-2; 7 nucleotides match TRBD1. V lost 8 bases and J lost 1; bases outside the gene matches: 13. Germline V gene lookup returns CDR1 MDHEN and CDR2 SYDVKM. The CDR3 spans 16 residues. The CDR3 DNA, read in part, is TGTGCCAGCCACCCCTACCGGGGACAGATTAACTATGGC. This translates into CASHPYRGQINYG. The complete CDR3 protein is CASHPYRGQINYGYTF.

The covered CDR3 bases are TGCAGTGCTGCCAGCGGGAGTACTTCCTACAATGAG. It yields the protein CSAASGSTSYNE. The full CDR3 protein is CSAASGSTSYNEQFF. The chain has TRBV20-1 and TRBJ2-1; 8 positions agree with TRBD2. The sequenced fragment ends 3 residues before the CDR3 boundary, so the rest is inferred from the germline J gene. This CDR3 has 15 residues. The germline V gene encodes CDR1 DFQATT and CDR2 SNEGSKA (reference sequence). Trimming removed 5 bases from V and 1 base from J; junction bases left unmatched: 7.

A remark on this clone: The CDR3 end is not reached by the read, which stops 3 residues before it; the germline J gene fills it in. V usage is TRBV7-6 and J usage is TRBJ2-2; 12 bases line up with TRBD2. The germline CDR1 and CDR2 sequences are SGHVS and FNYEAQ. This CDR3 comprises 16 residues. Trimming cost V 5 bases and J 3 bases; bases outside gene matches: 4. CDR3 loop: CASSRRLAGDTGELFF. CDR3 bases read: TGTGCCAGCAGCCGTCGACTAGCGGGAGACACCGGGGAG.

Comment on this clone: A junction boundary mismatches the germline segment, possibly from a read error. The read terminates 3 residues before the CDR3 end, so the remaining end is supplied by the germline J gene. The rearrangement uses TRBV7-7 and TRBJ2-2, with 8 bases aligning to TRBD1. Germline CDR1 and CDR2: SSHAT and FNYEAQ (reference sequence). CDR3 length: 15 residues. CDR3 bases read: TGTGCTAGCAGCCCAGGACAGGGGAACACCGGGGAG. Protein product: CASSPGQGNTGE. The full CDR3 protein reads CASSPGQGNTGELFF. The complete variable domain, with remaining parts taken from reference TRBV7-7 and TRBJ2-2, reads GAGVSQSPRYKVTKRGQDVTLRCDPISSHATLYWYQQALGQGPEFLTYFNYEAQPDKSGLPSDRFSAERPEGSISTLTIQRTEQRDSAMYRCASSPGQGNTGELFFGEGSRLTVL.

On this clone itself: The read ends 3 residues before the CDR3 terminus; that terminus is restored from the germline J gene. The chain uses TRBV18 and TRBJ1-5; D remains ambiguous. Germline V gene sequence: CDR1 KGHSH, CDR2 LQKENI. V was pared by 6 bases and J by 3 bases, with 18 bases between. The CDR3 is 16 residues long. Partial CDR3 DNA: TGTGCCAGCTCTCCCACCCCCCCGGGGAACAATCAGCCC. It yields the protein CASSPTPPGNNQP. From start to end, the CDR3 is CASSPTPPGNNQPQHF.

Partial CDR3 DNA: TGTGCCTGGGGACAGGGTTTCGCTGAA. It is translated as CAWGQGFAE. In full, the CDR3 is CAWGQGFAEAFF. The chain is built from TRBV30 and TRBJ1-1, with 8 bases fitting TRBD1. The read ends 3 residues early relative to the CDR3; the germline J gene fills the gap. Germline loops: CDR1 GTSNPN, CDR2 SVGIG (reference sequence). V shed 5 bases and J 6 bases; nucleotides not matched to a gene: 5. This CDR3 is 12 amino acids long.